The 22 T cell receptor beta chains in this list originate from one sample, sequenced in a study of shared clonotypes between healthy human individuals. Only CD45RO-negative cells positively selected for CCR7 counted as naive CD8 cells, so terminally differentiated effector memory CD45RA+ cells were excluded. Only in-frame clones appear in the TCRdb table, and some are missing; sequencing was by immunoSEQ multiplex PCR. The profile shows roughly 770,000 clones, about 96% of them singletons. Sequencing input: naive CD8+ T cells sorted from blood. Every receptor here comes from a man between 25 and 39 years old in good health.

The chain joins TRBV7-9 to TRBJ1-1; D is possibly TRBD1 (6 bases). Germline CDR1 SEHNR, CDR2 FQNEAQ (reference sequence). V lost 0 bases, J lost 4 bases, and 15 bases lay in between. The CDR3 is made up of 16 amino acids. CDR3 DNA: TGTGCCAGCAGCTTAGCACCGGACAGAAAGGGCACTGAAGCTTTCTTT. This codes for CASSLAPDRKGTEAFF.

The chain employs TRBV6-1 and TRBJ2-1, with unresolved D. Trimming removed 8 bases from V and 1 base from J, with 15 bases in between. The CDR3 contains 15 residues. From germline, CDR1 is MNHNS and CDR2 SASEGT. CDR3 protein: CASPSPRASYNEQFF. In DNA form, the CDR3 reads TGTGCCAGCCCCTCTCCCCGGGCATCCTACAATGAGCAGTTCTTC.

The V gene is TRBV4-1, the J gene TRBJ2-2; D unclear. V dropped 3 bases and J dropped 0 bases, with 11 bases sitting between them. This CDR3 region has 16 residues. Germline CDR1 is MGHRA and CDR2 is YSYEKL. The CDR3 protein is CASSHFEAANTGELFF. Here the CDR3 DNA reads TGCGCCAGCAGCCACTTCGAAGCCGCGAACACCGGGGAGCTGTTTTTT.

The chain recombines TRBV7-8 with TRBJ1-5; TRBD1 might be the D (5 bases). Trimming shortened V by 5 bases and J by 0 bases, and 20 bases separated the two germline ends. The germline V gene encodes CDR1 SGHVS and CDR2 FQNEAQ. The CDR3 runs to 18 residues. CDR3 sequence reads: CASSTITHRSYSNQPQHF. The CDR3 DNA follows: TGTGCCAGCAGCACAATAACCCACAGGAGTTATAGCAATCAGCCCCAGCATTTT.

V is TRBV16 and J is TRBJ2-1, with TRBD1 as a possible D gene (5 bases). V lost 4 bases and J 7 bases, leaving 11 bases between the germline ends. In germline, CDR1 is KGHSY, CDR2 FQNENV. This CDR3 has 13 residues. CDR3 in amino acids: CASSPTERNEQFF. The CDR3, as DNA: TGTGCCAGCAGCCCGACAGAGAGGAATGAGCAGTTCTTC.

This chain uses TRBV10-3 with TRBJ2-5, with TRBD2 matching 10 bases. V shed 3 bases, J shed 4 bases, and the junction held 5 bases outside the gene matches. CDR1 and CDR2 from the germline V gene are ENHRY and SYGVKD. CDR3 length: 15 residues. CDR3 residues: CAISDSAGGTETQYF. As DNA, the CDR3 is TGTGCCATCAGTGATTCAGCGGGAGGGACAGAGACCCAGTACTTC.

This chain's CDR3 is CASSLAGAGYEQYF. DNA of the CDR3: TGTGCCAGCAGCTTAGCGGGAGCTGGCTACGAGCAGTACTTC. The rearrangement links TRBV28 to TRBJ2-7; 9 nucleotides match TRBD2. The CDR3 runs 14 residues. Trimming cost V 6 bases and J 3 bases; bases outside gene matches: 6. The V gene's germline CDR1 is MDHEN and CDR2 SYDVKM.

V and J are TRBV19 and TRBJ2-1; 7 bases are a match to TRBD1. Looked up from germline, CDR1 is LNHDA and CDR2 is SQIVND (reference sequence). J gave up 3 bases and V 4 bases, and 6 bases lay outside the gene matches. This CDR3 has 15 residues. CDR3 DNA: TGTGCCAGTAGTACTACAGGGGCGGTCTACAATGAGCAGTTCTTC. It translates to CASSTTGAVYNEQFF.

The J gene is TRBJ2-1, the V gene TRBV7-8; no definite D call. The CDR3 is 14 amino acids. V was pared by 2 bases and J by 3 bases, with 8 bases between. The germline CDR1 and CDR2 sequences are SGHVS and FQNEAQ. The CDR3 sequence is CASSLYFSYNEQFF. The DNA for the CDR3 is TGTGCCAGCAGCTTATACTTCAGCTACAATGAGCAGTTCTTC.

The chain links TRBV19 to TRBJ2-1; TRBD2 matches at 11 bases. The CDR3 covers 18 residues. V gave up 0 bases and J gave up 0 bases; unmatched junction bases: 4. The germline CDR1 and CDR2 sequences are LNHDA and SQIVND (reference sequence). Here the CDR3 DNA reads TGTGCCAGTAGTATAGACGGGACTAGCGGCGGCTCCTACAATGAGCAGTTCTTC. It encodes CASSIDGTSGGSYNEQFF.

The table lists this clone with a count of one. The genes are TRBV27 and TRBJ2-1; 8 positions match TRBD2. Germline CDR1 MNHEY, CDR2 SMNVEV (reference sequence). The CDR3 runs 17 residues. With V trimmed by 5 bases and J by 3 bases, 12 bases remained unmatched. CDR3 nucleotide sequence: TGTGCCAGCAGTCTGGGGGGTTCGCTAGCGGGCTACAATGAGCAGTTCTTC. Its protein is CASSLGGSLAGYNEQFF.

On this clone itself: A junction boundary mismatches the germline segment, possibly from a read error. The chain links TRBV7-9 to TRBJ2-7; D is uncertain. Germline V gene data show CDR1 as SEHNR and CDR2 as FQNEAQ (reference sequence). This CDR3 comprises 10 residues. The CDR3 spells CASSLVSLDF. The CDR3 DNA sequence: TGTGCCAGCAGCTTAGTCTCCCTGGACTTC. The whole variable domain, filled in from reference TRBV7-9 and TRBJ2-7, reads DTGVSQNPRHKITKRGQNVTFRCDPISEHNRLYWYRQTLGQGPEFLTYFQNEAQLEKSRLLSDRFSAERPKGSFSTLEIQRTEQGDSAMYLCASSLVSLDFGPGTRLTVT.

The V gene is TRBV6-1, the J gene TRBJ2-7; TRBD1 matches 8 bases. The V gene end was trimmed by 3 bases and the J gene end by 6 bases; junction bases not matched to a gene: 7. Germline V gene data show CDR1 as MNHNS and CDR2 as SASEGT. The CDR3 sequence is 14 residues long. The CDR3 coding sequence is TGTGCCAGCAGTGACAGGGGGCGCATCGGCGAGCAGTACTTC. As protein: CASSDRGRIGEQYF.

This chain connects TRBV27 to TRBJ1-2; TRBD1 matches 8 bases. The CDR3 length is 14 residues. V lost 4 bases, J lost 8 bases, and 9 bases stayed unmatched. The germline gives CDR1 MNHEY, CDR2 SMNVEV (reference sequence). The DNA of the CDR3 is TGTGCCAGCAGTTCCACGGACAGGGCGGGAGGCTACACCTTC. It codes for CASSSTDRAGGYTF.

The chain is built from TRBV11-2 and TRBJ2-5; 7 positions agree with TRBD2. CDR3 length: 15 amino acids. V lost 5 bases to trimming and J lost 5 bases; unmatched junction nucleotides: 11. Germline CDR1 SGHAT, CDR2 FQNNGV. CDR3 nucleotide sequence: TGTGCCAGCAGCGAAACCGGGACTACAACGGAGACCCAGTACTTC. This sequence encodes CASSETGTTTETQYF.

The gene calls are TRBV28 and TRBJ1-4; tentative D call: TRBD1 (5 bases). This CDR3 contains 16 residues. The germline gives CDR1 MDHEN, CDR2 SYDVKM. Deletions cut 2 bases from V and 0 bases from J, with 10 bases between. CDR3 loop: CASSLRQTATNEKLFF. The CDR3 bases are TGTGCCAGCAGTTTAAGACAGACTGCAACTAATGAAAAACTGTTTTTT.

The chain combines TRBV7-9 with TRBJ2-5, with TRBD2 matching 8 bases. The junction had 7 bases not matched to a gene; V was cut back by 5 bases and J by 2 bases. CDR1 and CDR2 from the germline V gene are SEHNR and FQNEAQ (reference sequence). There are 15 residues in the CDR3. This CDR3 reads CASSPRVAGQETQYF. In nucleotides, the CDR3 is TGTGCCAGCAGCCCCCGAGTAGCGGGACAAGAGACCCAGTACTTC.

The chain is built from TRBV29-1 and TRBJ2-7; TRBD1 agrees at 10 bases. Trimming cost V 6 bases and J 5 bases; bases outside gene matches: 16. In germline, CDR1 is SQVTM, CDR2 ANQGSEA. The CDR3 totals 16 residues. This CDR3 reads CSVPGVPDRGIDEQYF. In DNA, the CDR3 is TGCAGCGTCCCGGGGGTTCCGGACAGGGGGATTGACGAGCAGTACTTC.

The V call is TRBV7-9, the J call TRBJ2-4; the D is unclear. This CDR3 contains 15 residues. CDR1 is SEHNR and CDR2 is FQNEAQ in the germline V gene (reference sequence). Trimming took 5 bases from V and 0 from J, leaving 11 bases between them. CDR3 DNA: TGTGCCAGCAGCCCCACGGGTTCAGCCAAAAACATTCAGTACTTC. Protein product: CASSPTGSAKNIQYF. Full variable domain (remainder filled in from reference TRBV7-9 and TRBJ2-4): DTGVSQNPRHKITKRGQNVTFRCDPISEHNRLYWYRQTLGQGPEFLTYFQNEAQLEKSRLLSDRFSAERPKGSFSTLEIQRTEQGDSAMYLCASSPTGSAKNIQYFGAGTRLSVL.

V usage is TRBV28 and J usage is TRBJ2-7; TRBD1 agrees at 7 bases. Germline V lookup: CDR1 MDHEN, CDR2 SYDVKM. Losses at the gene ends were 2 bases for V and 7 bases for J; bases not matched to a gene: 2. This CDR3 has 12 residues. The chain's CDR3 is CASSLMGQEQYF. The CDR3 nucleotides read TGTGCCAGCAGTTTAATGGGACAGGAGCAGTACTTC.

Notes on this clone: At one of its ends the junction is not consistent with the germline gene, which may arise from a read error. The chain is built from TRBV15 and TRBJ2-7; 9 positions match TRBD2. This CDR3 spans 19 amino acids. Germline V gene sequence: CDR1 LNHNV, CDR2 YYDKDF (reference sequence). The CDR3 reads CATSSPALTSGATAYAQYF. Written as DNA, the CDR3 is TGTGCCACCAGCAGTCCCGCCCTGACTAGCGGAGCCACAGCGTACGCGCAGTACTTC. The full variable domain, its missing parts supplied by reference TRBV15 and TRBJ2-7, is DAMVIQNPRYQVTQFGKPVTLSCSQTLNHNVMYWYQQKSSQAPKLLFHYYDKDFNNEADTPDNFQSRRPNTSFCFLDIRSPGLGDTAMYLCATSSPALTSGATAYAQYFGPGTRLTVT.

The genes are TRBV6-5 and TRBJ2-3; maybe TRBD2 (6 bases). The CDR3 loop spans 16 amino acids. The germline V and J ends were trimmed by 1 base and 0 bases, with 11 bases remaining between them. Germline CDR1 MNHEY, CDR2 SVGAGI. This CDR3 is CASSYYSGTSTDTQYF. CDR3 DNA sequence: TGTGCCAGCAGTTACTATAGCGGAACTAGCACAGATACGCAGTATTTT.